This is a list of T cell receptor beta chains from one sample in a study of post-analysis software for immune sequencing data. Via MiXCR, TCRdb re-called the PCR reads, giving one row per CDR3 protein. The repertoire consists of hundreds of thousands of distinct CDR3 sequences, with 30% to 45% occurring once and the leading ten covering roughly 13%. The sample consisted of blood. The origin of the receptors is a girl between 5 and 17 years old with multiple sclerosis. The CDR3 runs from the conserved cysteine through the conserved F or W. The D gene is left open where the match is weak. Rows may omit the clone size; those that give it use once, few, many or a size class.

cdr3_nt cdr3_aa clone_size v_call d_call j_call
TGCAGTGCCGAACCGATAGCGGGGTACAATGAGCAGTTCTTC CSAEPIAGYNEQFF . TRBV20-1 TRBD2 TRBJ2-1
TGCAGTGCTCGGTTGGACGGGGGGGCAGGGGATACGCAGTATTTT CSARLDGGAGDTQYF few TRBV20-1 TRBD2 TRBJ2-3
TGTGCCAGCAGTGGATTTAGCCGGGACAGGGTCACAGATACGCAGTATTTT CASSGFSRDRVTDTQYF . TRBV12-3/TRBV12-4 TRBD1 TRBJ2-3
TGTGCTAGTGGTTTGGTACTTGGCAGGGAGGTGGAGACCCAGTACTTC CASGLVLGREVETQYF . TRBV12-5 . TRBJ2-5
TGTGCCAGCATCAATAAGCTGGGGCGGGGGGGCCTTGATACGCAGTATTTT CASINKLGRGGLDTQYF few TRBV7-2 TRBD2 TRBJ2-3
TGTGCCAGCAGGAAGGGACAGGGGGAGACCGGGGAGCTGTTTTTT CASRKGQGETGELFF . TRBV12-3/TRBV12-4 TRBD1 TRBJ2-2
TGTGCCAGCAGTTTAGGGAGCGGGGGTTCCGCTAGCACAGATACGCAGTATTTT CASSLGSGGSASTDTQYF many TRBV12-3/TRBV12-4 TRBD2 TRBJ2-3
TGTGCCAGCAGTTACATGACCTTAAATCAGCCCCAGCATTTT CASSYMTLNQPQHF many TRBV6-2/TRBV6-3 . TRBJ1-5
TGCGCCAGCCAGAGGGCAGCAGATACGCAGTATTTT CASQRAADTQYF . TRBV5-1 . TRBJ2-3
TGTGCCAGCAGACCAACGGGACTAGCGGGGGCACACTCCTACGAGCAGTACTTC CASRPTGLAGAHSYEQYF . TRBV11-2 TRBD2 TRBJ2-7
TGTGCCAGTCAATATGGTGGGGGAATCAATCAGCCCCAGCATTTT CASQYGGGINQPQHF . TRBV19 . TRBJ1-5
TGTGCCAGCACCACAACAGGTCCCTATGGCTACACCTTC CASTTTGPYGYTF few TRBV12-3/TRBV12-4 . TRBJ1-2
TGTGCCAGCAGTGCGCCGGGGGAGGAGTACTTC CASSAPGEEYF . TRBV27 . TRBJ2-7
TGTGCCAGCAGCCTTTGGACAAATGAGCAGTTCTTC CASSLWTNEQFF once TRBV11-2 . TRBJ2-1
TGCAGCGCCGGGACAGGGAGAGGCTATGGCTACACCTTC CSAGTGRGYGYTF few TRBV29-1 TRBD1 TRBJ1-2
TGTGCCAGCAGCCCAAAGGCTGGTTGGAACTATGGCTACACCTTC CASSPKAGWNYGYTF . TRBV9 . TRBJ1-2
TGTGCCAGCAGCTCCCTCCCCGGACAGAGAGGCACTGAAGCTTTCTTT CASSSLPGQRGTEAFF . TRBV7-9 . TRBJ1-1
TGTGCCAGCAGCCTCCGTCGCGGGGGTATGGGAGAGACCCAGTACTTC CASSLRRGGMGETQYF few TRBV9 TRBD2 TRBJ2-5
TGCAGTGCTAGAACCGGGACAGGGGTCCCAATCAACTATGGCTACACCTTC CSARTGTGVPINYGYTF few TRBV20-1 TRBD1 TRBJ1-2
TGCGCCAGCAGCTTACAGGGATCCGCAGATACGCAGTATTTT CASSLQGSADTQYF . TRBV5-1 . TRBJ2-3
TGTGCCAGCAGCCGGAACGACGGAGCAACTAATGAAAAACTGTTTTTT CASSRNDGATNEKLFF . TRBV7-9 . TRBJ1-4
TGCGCCAGCAGCCAAGTTCGGGCTAACCATGGCTACACCTTC CASSQVRANHGYTF . TRBV4-1 . TRBJ1-2
TGTGCCAGCAGTCCCCGACAGGGGGGGGATACGCAGTATTTT CASSPRQGGDTQYF few TRBV12-3/TRBV12-4 TRBD1 TRBJ2-3
TGTGCCAGCAGCCTATACCGACGCGAGCAGTACTTC CASSLYRREQYF once TRBV7-2 . TRBJ2-7
TGTGCCAGCAGTCCGGGACTAGCGGGGCACGAGCAGTACTTC CASSPGLAGHEQYF few TRBV6-6 TRBD2 TRBJ2-7
TGTGCCAGCAACGGGGACAGCTACAAGCAGTACTTC CASNGDSYKQYF . TRBV12-3/TRBV12-4 TRBD1 TRBJ2-7
TGTGCCAGCAGTTGGGGACGACAGGCTAACTATGGCTACACCTTC CASSWGRQANYGYTF few TRBV6-5 . TRBJ1-2
TGCGCCAGCAGCCTACGGGCCGGACAGGGGTCGTACGAGCAGTACTTC CASSLRAGQGSYEQYF few TRBV5-1 TRBD1 TRBJ2-7